This T cell receptor beta chain appears in the sequencing data of a study of breast tumors, draining lymph nodes, adjacent tissues. TCRdb recomputed calls from the multiplex PCR reads with MiXCR, one row per CDR3 protein. The data show approximately 52,000 distinct CDR3 sequences, with 35% to 50% seen just once and about 10% held by the top ten. A word on this clonotype: The germline gene is not matched at one end of the junction; a read error may be the cause.

The CDR3 consists of 11 residues. Germline V CDR1 and CDR2: DFQATT, SNEGSKA (reference sequence). The rearrangement joins TRBV20-1 to TRBJ2-5; 7 nucleotides line up with TRBD1. This TCR derives from a female donor with breast cancer. Some clones in this sample may be carry-over from other donors' samples. Sequencing was carried out using breast tumor tissue. CDR3 sequence reads: CSARQGETRYF. The DNA of the CDR3 is TGCAGTGCTAGGCAGGGGGAGACCCGGTACTTC.